This entry lists 24 T cell receptor beta chains sequenced from one sample in a study of blood T cell repertoires in COVID-19. Repertoires were generated with immunoSEQ multiplex PCR, while TCRdb's copy carries only in-frame clones and drops some. The sample lists about 480,000 clones, 85% to 90% occurring once. Sequencing was carried out using PBMCs or T cells enriched from blood (not recorded which). Source of these receptors: a woman between 35 and 50 years old who had recovered from COVID-19.

This chain links TRBV19 with TRBJ2-7; D is unresolved. The V gene lost 3 bases and the J gene lost 6 bases, with 15 bases spanning the gap. The germline V gene encodes CDR1 LNHDA and CDR2 SQIVND (reference sequence). The CDR3 totals 14 residues. The CDR3, as DNA: TGTGCCAGTAGTATGGAGCTAGGTCGAATCGAGCAGTACTTC. This codes for CASSMELGRIEQYF.

The V call is TRBV20-1, the J call TRBJ2-1; a possible D gene is TRBD1 (6 bases). The germline gives CDR1 DFQATT, CDR2 SNEGSKA (reference sequence). V was pared by 3 bases and J by 0 bases, with 18 bases between. This CDR3 is 17 amino acids long. The CDR3 sequence: CSASGGRPQSSYNEQFF. CDR3 nucleotides: TGCAGTGCTAGTGGGGGCAGGCCCCAAAGCTCCTACAATGAGCAGTTCTTC.

CDR3 nucleotide sequence: TGTGCCAGCAGCAGAGGACAGGCCAACTATGGCTACACCTTC. Translated, it gives CASSRGQANYGYTF. The chain employs TRBV14 and TRBJ1-2, with 7 bases fitting TRBD1. This CDR3 region has 14 residues. Germline CDR1 SGHDN, CDR2 FVKESK. J gave up 2 bases and V 5 bases, and 5 bases lay outside the gene matches.

This sequence joins TRBV11-2 and TRBJ2-1, with D possibly being TRBD2 (6 bases). The germline CDR1 and CDR2 sequences are SGHAT and FQNNGV. The V gene lost 4 bases and the J gene lost 2 bases, with 18 bases spanning the gap. The length of the CDR3 is 17 residues. In DNA form, the CDR3 reads TGTGCCAGCAGCTCTTTAGCAGGGAGGCCGCCCTACAATGAGCAGTTCTTC. It specifies CASSSLAGRPPYNEQFF. The full variable domain, in which reference TRBV11-2 and TRBJ2-1 provide the parts outside the CDR3, is EAGVAQSPRYKIIEKRQSVAFWCNPISGHATLYWYQQILGQGPKLLIQFQNNGVVDDSQLPKDRFSAERLKGVDSTLKIQPAKLEDSAVYLCASSSLAGRPPYNEQFFGPGTRLTVL.

The chain joins TRBV4-1 to TRBJ1-4, with D possibly TRBD1 on 6 matching bases. The V and J ends lost 1 base and 11 bases respectively, with 14 bases between them. Per the germline V gene, CDR1 is MGHRA and CDR2 is YSYEKL. The CDR3 extends over 14 amino acids. The CDR3 DNA follows: TGCGCCAGCAGCCAAGGACAACAGGGAGGGAAACTGTTTTTT. Its protein product is CASSQGQQGGKLFF.

The gene calls are TRBV6-2 or TRBV6-3 and TRBJ2-7; 9 bases match TRBD2. The J segment lost 3 bases and the V segment lost 2 bases, leaving 2 bases of the junction unmatched. The germline V gene has CDR1 MNHEY and CDR2 SVGEGT. This CDR3 spans 14 amino acids. The DNA for the CDR3 is TGTGCCAGCAGTTACCCGCGGGAGGGCTACGAGCAGTACTTC. Its protein product is CASSYPREGYEQYF.

Only a few counts were recorded for this clone. This chain links TRBV3-1 (or the pseudogene TRBV3-2) with TRBJ2-7; D is ambiguous. The CDR3 has 15 residues. Trimming pared 1 base from V and 0 bases from J, leaving 10 bases between. Per germline, CDR1 LGHDT and CDR2 YNNKEL (reference sequence). For the CDR3, the DNA is TGTGCCAGCAGCCAAGGACTCGAGGCCTCCTACGAGCAGTACTTC. Translating it yields CASSQGLEASYEQYF.

This rearrangement joins TRBV28 to TRBJ1-2, with D perhaps matching TRBD1 (5 bases). The V end lost 6 bases, the J end lost 8 bases, and 22 bases lay between the germline ends. In germline, CDR1 is MDHEN, CDR2 SYDVKM. This CDR3 contains 15 residues. The CDR3 reads CASRLVGEAYPGYTF. CDR3 bases: TGTGCCAGCAGGTTGGTGGGGGAGGCTTATCCAGGCTACACCTTC.

Notes on this clone: Likely a read error: the CDR3 ends without its conserved phenylalanine or tryptophan. The DNA is left out, because the CDR3 cannot be placed on it with certainty; the CDR3 is given as TCRdb lists it. The rearrangement joins TRBV11-3 to TRBJ2-3; the table's D call TRBD2 went unverified against the DNA. The CDR3 spans 13 residues, counting both ends. Germline V lookup: CDR1 SGHNT, CDR2 YENEEA. This CDR3 reads CASSLAAGSIIYL.

The chain has TRBV5-4 and TRBJ1-6, with TRBD1 matching over 10 bases. The CDR3 covers 15 residues. Germline values: CDR1 SGHNT, CDR2 YYREEE (reference sequence). With V trimmed by 4 bases and J by 7 bases, 5 bases remained unmatched. The CDR3 region has the DNA TGTGCCAGCAGCAACGACAGGGGGCGGAATTCACCCCTCCACTTT. This gives the protein CASSNDRGRNSPLHF.

This CDR3 is CASQLAGGNGNTIYF. The CDR3 coding sequence is TGTGCCAGCCAACTCGCAGGGGGCAATGGAAACACCATATATTTT. The rearrangement joins TRBV11-3 to TRBJ1-3, with 8 bases matching TRBD1. Germline loops: CDR1 SGHNT, CDR2 YENEEA. With 8 bases clipped from V and 3 bases from J, the junction kept 9 bases outside the gene matches. The CDR3 covers 15 residues.

The gene calls are TRBV7-2 and TRBJ1-2; D is unclear. Germline V gene sequence: CDR1 SGHTA, CDR2 FQGNSA. V was clipped by 1 base and J by 11 bases, with 11 bases between them. This CDR3 comprises 12 residues. DNA of the CDR3: TGTGCCAGCAGCTTAGATGTGTCGAGGTACACCTTC. It yields the protein CASSLDVSRYTF.

V gene TRBV12-5 combines with J gene TRBJ1-1; D is possibly TRBD1 (5 bases). Germline loops: CDR1 LGHNT, CDR2 FRNRAP. V lost 5 bases and J 6 bases, leaving 10 bases between the germline ends. The CDR3 extends over 12 amino acids. The CDR3 protein is CASGGAGAEAFF. DNA for the CDR3: TGTGCTAGTGGTGGGGCGGGGGCTGAAGCTTTCTTT.

This clone appeared a single time. The chain is built from TRBV24-1 and TRBJ1-1; D call uncertain. In germline, CDR1 is KGHDR, CDR2 SFDVKD. V was pared by 5 bases and J by 0 bases, with 9 bases between. The CDR3 spans 14 residues. The CDR3: CATSVADVNTEAFF. The DNA for the CDR3 is TGTGCCACCAGTGTAGCGGACGTGAACACTGAAGCTTTCTTT.

This clone was seen just once. The chain combines TRBV6-5 with TRBJ1-1, with D tentatively TRBD1 (6 bases). The CDR3 is made up of 14 amino acids. Germline CDR1 and CDR2: MNHEY and SVGAGI. Between the trimmed V and J ends, which lost 4 bases and 2 bases, there was a span of 11 bases. CDR3 protein: CASSFGQINTEAFF. The CDR3 bases are TGTGCCAGCAGTTTCGGACAGATAAACACTGAAGCTTTCTTT.

This sequence joins TRBV7-2 and TRBJ2-1; TRBD1 is a possible D gene (6 bases). CDR1 is SGHTA, CDR2 FQGNSA, per germline. V was pared by 0 bases and J by 4 bases, with 16 bases between. The CDR3 sequence is 17 residues long. The CDR3 DNA reads TGTGCCAGCAGCTTAGCCCCCGTCCCAGGGGCTTACAATGAGCAGTTCTTC. As protein: CASSLAPVPGAYNEQFF.

This clone was recorded only once. The chain uses TRBV5-1 and TRBJ2-3, with 10 bases fitting TRBD2. The junction had 4 bases not matched to a gene; V was cut back by 3 bases and J by 6 bases. CDR1 SGHRS and CDR2 YFSETQ come from the germline V gene. The length of the CDR3 is 14 residues. CDR3 sequence (DNA): TGCGCCAGCAGCTCGACTAGCGGGCACGATACGCAGTATTTT. Translation gives CASSSTSGHDTQYF.

The J gene is TRBJ1-2, the V gene TRBV29-1; perhaps TRBD1 as D (5 bases). The CDR3 length is 13 residues. V dropped 7 bases and J dropped 3 bases, with 15 bases sitting between them. Looked up from germline, CDR1 is SQVTM and CDR2 is ANQGSEA. CDR3 coding DNA: TGCAGCGCTGACAGACGACTGGACTATGGCTACACCTTC. Translation: CSADRRLDYGYTF. The full variable domain, its missing parts supplied by reference TRBV29-1 and TRBJ1-2, is SAVISQKPSRDICQRGTSLTIQCQVDSQVTMMFWYRQQPGQSLTLIATANQGSEATYESGFVIDKFPISRPNLTFSTLTVSNMSPEDSSIYLCSADRRLDYGYTFGSGTRLTVV.

J is TRBJ2-4 and V is TRBV5-1; 10 bases are a match to TRBD2. CDR3 length equals 18 residues. The V gene end was trimmed by 0 bases and the J gene end by 3 bases; junction bases not matched to a gene: 9. Germline CDR1 reads SGHRS; CDR2 reads YFSETQ. The CDR3 nucleotides are TGCGCCAGCAGCTTGGGGACTAGCGGACGCATAGGCAAAAACATTCAGTACTTC. It specifies CASSLGTSGRIGKNIQYF.

This clone was observed a few times. V gene TRBV4-2 combines with J gene TRBJ2-2; 14 bases are a match to TRBD2. The V gene end was trimmed by 1 base and the J gene end by 3 bases; junction bases not matched to a gene: 1. Germline V lookup: CDR1 LGHNA, CDR2 YNFKEQ. This CDR3 has 17 amino acids. CDR3 residues: CASSQGTSGRYTGELFF. DNA for the CDR3: TGTGCCAGCAGCCAAGGGACTAGCGGGAGGTACACCGGGGAGCTGTTTTTT.

J is TRBJ1-5 and V is TRBV5-5, with unresolved D. The CDR3 has 17 amino acids. V was trimmed by 1 base and J by 0 bases, leaving 14 bases between them. Germline values: CDR1 SGHKS, CDR2 YYEKEE (reference sequence). CDR3 nucleotides: TGTGCCAGCAGCTTGAATTTGGAAAACTATAGCAATCAGCCCCAGCATTTT. Its translation: CASSLNLENYSNQPQHF.

The rearrangement links TRBV9 to TRBJ2-7, with TRBD2 as a possible D gene (7 bases). CDR3 length equals 17 residues. Trimming removed 0 bases at V and 3 bases at J, with 19 bases between. Germline CDR1 SGDLS, CDR2 YYNGEE. The CDR3 nucleotides read TGTGCCAGCAGCGTAGGCGGGGCGGGGGCAGTAGTCTACGAGCAGTACTTC. It is translated as CASSVGGAGAVVYEQYF.

The CDR3 is CASSRHGSGNQPQHF. The CDR3 DNA follows: TGTGCCAGCAGTAGACACGGAAGTGGCAATCAGCCCCAGCATTTT. V is TRBV6-5 and J is TRBJ1-5; no reliable D call. Trimming shortened V by 5 bases and J by 2 bases, and 13 bases separated the two germline ends. Germline loops: CDR1 MNHEY, CDR2 SVGAGI. The CDR3 contains 15 residues.

Note on this clone: Other DNA sequences in this sample translate to the same CDR3. The V call is TRBV19, the J call TRBJ1-3; possibly TRBD1 for D (5 bases). Germline values: CDR1 LNHDA, CDR2 SQIVND (reference sequence). V lost 4 bases and J lost 2, with 6 bases in between. The CDR3 totals 13 residues. CDR3 amino acids: CASSTGTGNTIYF. In nucleotides, the CDR3 is TGTGCCAGTAGTACAGGGACTGGAAACACCATATATTTT.